This is a list of T cell receptor beta chains from one sample in a study of human versus mouse CDR3 diversity and MHC coevolution. Sequencing used immunoSEQ multiplex PCR; TCRdb keeps in-frame clones, though not all of them. This repertoire shows 45,000 to 75,000 clones, around 94% found once; its top ten account for under 20%. The sequenced material came from naive CD4+ T cells from blood. These receptors originate from a person aged 55 to 70 in good health. CDR3s include the opening cysteine and the closing phenylalanine or tryptophan. A D gene is named only where the DNA matches it firmly. The size field is filled for only some rows; it gives once, few, many or a size class.

cdr3_aa cdr3_nt j_call v_call clone_size d_call
CASRPFLGGAANTEAFF TGTGCCAGTAGACCGTTTCTGGGGGGGGCCGCGAACACTGAAGCTTTCTTT TRBJ1-1 TRBV19 - -
CASSSQGNTEAFF TGTGCCAGCAGCTCCCAGGGGAACACTGAAGCTTTCTTT TRBJ1-1 TRBV7-9 - -
CASGPGGSGNTIYF TGTGCCTCAGGCCCGGGGGGAAGTGGAAACACCATATATTTT TRBJ1-3 TRBV10-3 - -
CASSLRSGRASRVDTQYF TGTGCCAGCAGCCTCAGAAGCGGGAGGGCCTCAAGGGTGGATACGCAGTATTTT TRBJ2-3 TRBV14 - TRBD2
CASSEAWLDSNEQYF TGTGCCAGCAGTGAAGCGTGGCTAGATTCGAACGAGCAGTACTTC TRBJ2-7 TRBV2 - -
CASSPGTSGKLDTQYF TGCGCCAGCAGCCCGGGGACTAGCGGGAAATTAGATACGCAGTATTTT TRBJ2-3 TRBV5-1 - TRBD2
CASRTSGYYNEQFF TGCGCCAGCAGGACTAGCGGATACTACAATGAGCAGTTCTTC TRBJ2-1 TRBV5-1 once TRBD2
CASSVDRDEQYF TGTGCCAGCAGCGTGGACAGGGACGAGCAGTACTTC TRBJ2-7 TRBV2 - TRBD1
CASSFQGSFYNEQFF TGTGCCAGCAGCTTCCAGGGTTCCTTTTACAATGAGCAGTTCTTC TRBJ2-1 TRBV11-3 - -
CASRGAGDAYEQYF TGTGCCAGTAGGGGGGCGGGAGACGCCTACGAGCAGTACTTC TRBJ2-7 TRBV19 - -
CASSAGLAGAETQYF TGTGCCAGCAGTGCGGGACTAGCGGGAGCAGAGACCCAGTACTTC TRBJ2-5 TRBV25-1 - TRBD2
CASGPASADYGYTF TGCGCCAGCGGCCCTGCCAGTGCCGACTATGGCTACACCTTC TRBJ1-2 TRBV5-1 few -
CASSQGHQTNEKLFF TGTGCCAGCAGCCAAGGGCACCAAACTAATGAAAAACTGTTTTTT TRBJ1-4 TRBV14 - -
CASSKGKEILGQFGELFF TGTGCCAGCAGCAAAGGAAAAGAAATTCTAGGACAGTTCGGGGAGCTGTTTTTT TRBJ2-2 TRBV21-1 - -
CASRGQGAEADTQYF TGTGCCAGTAGGGGACAGGGGGCGGAGGCGGATACGCAGTATTTT TRBJ2-3 TRBV19 - TRBD1
CASSGFRTGEQYF TGTGCCAGCAGTGGTTTCAGGACGGGGGAGCAGTACTTC TRBJ2-7 TRBV2 - -
CASSATGELFF TGTGCCAGCAGCGCGACCGGGGAGCTGTTTTTT TRBJ2-2 TRBV9 - -
CASSLAARGYEQYF TGTGCCAGCAGCTTAGCAGCAAGAGGATACGAGCAGTACTTC TRBJ2-7 TRBV11-1 - -
CASSQETGVGAFF TGCGCCAGCAGCCAAGAAACAGGGGTAGGGGCTTTCTTT TRBJ1-1 TRBV4-1 - TRBD1
CATSRVTSAQETQYF TGTGCCACCAGCAGGGTGACTAGCGCACAAGAGACCCAGTACTTC TRBJ2-5 TRBV15 - TRBD2
CASSLRGRGGYTF TGTGCCAGCAGTCTAAGGGGGCGCGGTGGCTACACCTTC TRBJ1-2 TRBV27 - TRBD1
CASSVDASGRDKRFF TGTGCCAGCAGCGTAGATGCTAGCGGGAGGGATAAGAGATTCTTC TRBJ2-1 TRBV9 - TRBD2
CAWSAGPADTQYF TGTGCCTGGAGTGCAGGGCCTGCGGATACGCAGTATTTT TRBJ2-3 TRBV30 - -
CASSLRGREYGYEQYF TGTGCCAGCAGCTTAAGGGGGCGGGAGTACGGCTACGAGCAGTACTTC TRBJ2-7 TRBV7-3 - -
CASRLAPNTGELFF TGTGCCTCCAGACTAGCCCCGAACACCGGGGAGCTGTTTTTT TRBJ2-2 TRBV2 once TRBD2
CASSWEAGDQETQYF TGCGCCAGCAGCTGGGAAGCGGGGGACCAAGAGACCCAGTACTTC TRBJ2-5 TRBV5-1 - TRBD2